This TCR beta chain was recorded in a study of OX40 agonist ivuxolimab in advanced cancers. Regarding this clone: Its antigen is not known.

V lost 6 bases and J lost 1; bases outside the gene matches: 14. The V gene's germline CDR1 is MDHEN and CDR2 SYDVKM. This CDR3 spans 18 amino acids. Notes on the study in general: CD8+ T cells showed, on average, more clonal expansion than CD4+ cells.

TCRdb's table, derived via immunoSEQ multiplex PCR, lists solely in-frame clones and lacks some. The sample holds 55,000 to 80,000 clones, about 89% seen once. This specimen consisted of CD4+ or CD8+ T cells sorted from blood, obtained in a trial of the OX40 agonist ivuxolimab. The chain uses TRBV28 and TRBJ1-5; 8 nucleotides match TRBD1. This TCR came from an adult with an advanced solid tumor such as melanoma, head and neck, liver or kidney cancer. CDR3 DNA: TGTGCCAGCAGGCCAAGGGCTCCGGACAGGGCAAGCAATCAGCCCCAGCATTTT. Translation gives CASRPRAPDRASNQPQHF.